The present entry profiles one T cell receptor (beta chain) with its context. This clonotype was recorded at least ten times. The antigen it recognizes is unknown. The input lacks base qualities; no much larger clone sits a single base away. From the germline V gene (reference sequence), CDR1 is DFQATT and CDR2 is SNEGSKA. Germline trimming: 6 bases from V, 3 bases from J; junction bases outside gene matches: 4. Taken from cysteine to phenylalanine, the CDR3 has 13 residues. The sequence is cut down to CDR3 DNA, 39 bases in frame from base 1. The instrument given in TCRdb is Illumina HiSeq 2500. Superscript III and a set of TRAV- and TRBV-specific primers were used to synthesize first-strand cDNA, so that both TCRalpha and TCRbeta chains were covered. TCRs were amplified with Phusion for roughly 20 PCR cycles using a constant-region primer together with the adapter attached to the V primers. Amplification of the isolated mRNA was done with the MessageAmp II aRNA Amplification Kit, which involved a roughly 16-hour in vitro transcription at 37 degrees C. The Dynabeads mRNA DIRECT Purification Kit was used to isolate mRNA for TCR sequencing. Indexed Illumina adapters were added in a second Phusion PCR of 20 to 25 cycles, and the PCR products were purified with AMPure XP beads. The study's own analysis went as follows. Using custom Perl scripts, TCR sequences that encoded the same protein were pooled, out-of-frame sequences were dropped, and the abundance of each clonotype was calculated. TCR sequences supported by only a single read were excluded from analysis. Among the metrics used to describe the repertoires were Shannon entropy, Gini index, clonality, richness, and the frequency of TCRs shared between repertoires. The public reads were reprocessed in TCRdb via fastp at Q25 and MiXCR, keeping in-frame beta chains. Rows merge per CDR3 protein into single entries with the most common DNA and genes. The V and J calls, along with clone size, are taken from TCRdb and not from the paper's own processing. The sample table contains 70,000 to 90,000 distinct CDR3 sequences; only one count was recorded for roughly a sixth of them. Roughly 3% of the sample is held by the ten biggest clonotypes.

This entry is derived from a study of low-dose radiotherapy and immunotherapy resistance in tumors (dated by TCRdb to the early 2020s). Looking at the study overall: In Cohort 1, 0.5 Gy per fraction was delivered every 2 weeks, and a total PTV dose of 6.5 Gy was prescribed. In Cohort 2, 1 Gy per fraction was delivered every two weeks, for a total of 13 Gy over 26 weeks. Patients were given nivolumab as a 240 mg flat dose every two weeks and ipilimumab at 1 mg/kg every six weeks, with both drugs delivered intravenously. Intravenous cyclophosphamide at 200 mg/m2 was administered every two weeks, one day ahead of each radiation and immunotherapy administration. Aspirin 300 mg was taken orally once daily by patients for four cycles, starting on cycle 1 day 1. The trial did not randomize participants into treatment groups. Eight patients were included in the translational analysis: three from the first dose cohort and the first five from the second dose cohort.

The time point label corresponds to: before trial treatment. Donors were enrolled in RACIN, a single-arm phase I dose-escalation trial combining nivolumab, ipilimumab, aspirin, low-dose cyclophosphamide and low-dose radiotherapy. Patients were eligible if they had advanced solid tumors that were TIL-negative. This TCR came from a male donor with prostate cancer. This sample comprised PBMCs, obtained before treatment. The sequence joins TRBV20-1 to TRBJ1-5; the central 8 bases match TRBD1. The CDR3 amino acid sequence is: CSAPGQDNQPQHF. The bases are TGCAGTGCCCCGGGACAGGACAATCAGCCCCAGCATTTT.